The rows below give T cell receptor beta chains drawn from one sample of a study of blood T cell repertoires in COVID-19. TCRdb's copy holds only in-frame clones and misses some; the assay was immunoSEQ multiplex PCR. The sample includes about 39,000 clones, over 70% of them seen just once. Material: peripheral blood. These receptor sequences come from a man between 45 and 60 years old with active or convalescent COVID-19. Each CDR3 is given with its conserved first and last residue. Each record gives: V gene, J gene, clone size, D gene, CDR3 protein, CDR3 DNA. The D gene is left open where the match is weak. For some rows the clone size is stated as once, few or many, or as a class when expanded; others skip it.

>TRBV9|TRBJ2-3|once|TRBD2
CASSVGTSGVLDTQYF
TGTGCCAGCAGCGTAGGGACTAGCGGGGTATTAGATACGCAGTATTTT
>TRBV24-1|TRBJ2-6|NA|NA
CATSDWDEPGLPSGANVLTF
TGTGCCACCAGTGATTGGGATGAACCGGGACTGCCCTCTGGGGCCAACGTCCTGACTTTC
>TRBV5-4|TRBJ1-2|NA|NA
CASNYIGSYGYTF
TGTGCCAGCAACTATATCGGGTCCTATGGCTACACCTTC
>TRBV4-1|TRBJ2-7|NA|TRBD2
CASSQSPGGLLAGGGEQYF
TGCGCCAGCAGCCAATCCCCTGGGGGCCTACTAGCGGGAGGTGGTGAGCAGTACTTC
>TRBV19|TRBJ1-2|NA|TRBD1
CASTPSGTGNYGYTF
TGTGCCAGTACCCCGAGCGGGACAGGGAACTATGGCTACACCTTC
>TRBV29-1|TRBJ1-4|NA|NA
CSAEDSRGEKLFF
TGCAGCGCCGAGGATTCCAGGGGTGAAAAACTGTTTTTT
>TRBV19|TRBJ1-2|NA|NA
CASSTTAVYGYTF
TGTGCCAGTAGTACGACAGCAGTCTATGGCTACACCTTC
>TRBV12-3/TRBV12-4|TRBJ1-1|NA|NA
CASRTTVEAFF
TGTGCCAGCAGGACGACAGTTGAAGCTTTCTTT
>TRBV3-1/TRBV3-2|TRBJ2-7|few|NA
CASSPRDSNSYEQYF
TGTGCCAGCAGCCCCCGGGATTCCAACTCCTACGAGCAGTACTTC
>TRBV28|TRBJ2-2|NA|TRBD2
CASSFPTSGSRTGELFF
TGTGCCAGCAGTTTCCCAACTAGCGGGAGTCGGACCGGGGAGCTGTTTTTT
>TRBV29-1|TRBJ1-1|NA|TRBD1
CSATTGGDTEAFF
TGCAGCGCAACCACAGGGGGGGACACTGAAGCTTTCTTT
>TRBV28|TRBJ2-1|NA|TRBD2
CASSSTSGRGVAYNEQFF
TGTGCCAGCAGTTCGACTAGCGGGAGAGGTGTCGCCTACAATGAGCAGTTCTTC
>TRBV5-1|TRBJ1-1|NA|NA
CASSLREGTNTEAFF
TGCGCCAGCAGCTTACGGGAGGGTACGAACACTGAAGCTTTCTTT
>TRBV5-1|TRBJ1-2|NA|TRBD1
CASSYRDRGYGYTF
TGCGCCAGCAGCTACCGGGACAGAGGCTATGGCTACACCTTC
>TRBV2|TRBJ2-7|NA|TRBD1
CASGKDREYEQYF
TGTGCCAGCGGAAAGGACAGGGAATACGAGCAGTACTTC
>TRBV6-5|TRBJ1-5|NA|NA
CASWGTLNQPQHF
TGTGCCAGCTGGGGGACACTCAATCAGCCCCAGCATTTT
>TRBV7-2|TRBJ1-6|NA|NA
CASSLTSSPLHF
TGTGCCAGCAGCTTAACGAGTTCACCCCTCCACTTT
>TRBV5-1|TRBJ2-5|NA|NA
CASSLRQETQYF
TGCGCCAGCAGCTTGCGCCAAGAGACCCAGTACTTC
>TRBV5-3|TRBJ1-6|NA|NA
CAQVAGPSKGRTPLHF
TGTGCCCAAGTAGCAGGCCCGAGTAAGGGGAGGACACCCCTCCACTTT
>TRBV5-4|TRBJ1-4|NA|TRBD1
CASSSRTGDEKLFF
TGTGCCAGCAGCTCGAGGACAGGGGATGAAAAACTGTTTTTT
>TRBV30|TRBJ2-5|NA|TRBD2
CAWSARQGSGMQTQYF
TGTGCCTGGAGTGCCCGTCAGGGTAGCGGGATGCAGACCCAGTACTTC
>TRBV11-2|TRBJ2-7|NA|NA
CASSSTTREYEQYF
TGTGCCAGCAGCTCTACTACTAGGGAATACGAGCAGTACTTC
>TRBV10-2|TRBJ1-1|NA|TRBD1
CASREGAWGMNTEAFF
TGCGCCAGCAGGGAGGGGGCTTGGGGTATGAACACTGAAGCTTTCTTT
>TRBV30|TRBJ1-1|NA|NA
CAWSSERGRNTEAFF
TGTGCCTGGAGTAGTGAACGGGGAAGAAACACTGAAGCTTTCTTT
>TRBV29-1|TRBJ2-2|once|TRBD1
CSVSGQGFTGELFF
TGCAGCGTTTCGGGACAGGGGTTCACCGGGGAGCTGTTTTTT
>TRBV7-8|TRBJ2-3|NA|NA
CASSLRQASTDTQYF
TGTGCCAGCAGCTTAAGACAGGCGAGCACAGATACGCAGTATTTT
>TRBV19|TRBJ2-7|NA|NA
CASSIGFGEQYF
TGTGCCAGTAGTATAGGGTTCGGCGAGCAGTACTTC
>TRBV7-9|TRBJ2-2|once|NA
CASSRRTTKNTGELFF
TGTGCCAGCAGCCGCCGGACAACTAAGAACACCGGGGAGCTGTTTTTT
>TRBV15|TRBJ1-6|NA|TRBD1
CATSRAPGQGSSPLHF
TGTGCCACCAGCAGAGCCCCGGGACAGGGATCTTCACCCCTCCACTTT
>TRBV19|TRBJ2-3|NA|NA
CASSSSGVWADTQYF
TGTGCCAGTAGTTCGTCAGGGGTCTGGGCAGATACGCAGTATTTT
>TRBV28|TRBJ1-2|NA|NA
CASSLSVSLAGYTF
TGTGCCAGCAGTTTAAGCGTCAGTTTAGCCGGCTACACCTTC
>TRBV10-3|TRBJ1-2|NA|NA
CAISEKGGYGYTF
TGTGCCATCAGTGAGAAGGGAGGCTATGGCTACACCTTC
>TRBV3-1/TRBV3-2|TRBJ1-1|NA|NA
CASSQGRGSTEAFF
TGTGCCAGCAGCCAAGGAAGAGGGAGCACTGAAGCTTTCTTT
>TRBV9|TRBJ1-1|NA|NA
CASSVGQVSTEAFF
TGTGCCAGCAGCGTAGGACAGGTGAGCACTGAAGCTTTCTTT
>TRBV3-1/TRBV3-2|TRBJ2-3|NA|NA
CASSQWADTQYF
TGTGCCAGCAGCCAATGGGCGGATACGCAGTATTTT